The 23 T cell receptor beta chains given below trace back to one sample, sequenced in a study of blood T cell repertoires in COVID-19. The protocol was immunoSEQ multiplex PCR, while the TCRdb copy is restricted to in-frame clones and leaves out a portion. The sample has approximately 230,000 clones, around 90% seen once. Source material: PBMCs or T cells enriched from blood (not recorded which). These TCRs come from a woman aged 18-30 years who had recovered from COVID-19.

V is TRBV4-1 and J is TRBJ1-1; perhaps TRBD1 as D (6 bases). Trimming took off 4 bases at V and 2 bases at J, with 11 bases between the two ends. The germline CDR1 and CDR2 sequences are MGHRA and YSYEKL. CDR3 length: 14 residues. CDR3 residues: CASSPRGGNTEAFF. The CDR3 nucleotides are TGCGCCAGCAGCCCAAGGGGGGGTAACACTGAAGCTTTCTTT.

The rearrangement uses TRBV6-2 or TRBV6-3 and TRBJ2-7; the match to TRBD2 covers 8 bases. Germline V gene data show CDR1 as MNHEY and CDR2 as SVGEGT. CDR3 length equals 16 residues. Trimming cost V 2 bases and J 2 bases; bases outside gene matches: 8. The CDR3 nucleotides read TGTGCCAGCAGTTACGACTCGGGAGGGAAACCCTACGAGCAGTACTTC. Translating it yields CASSYDSGGKPYEQYF.

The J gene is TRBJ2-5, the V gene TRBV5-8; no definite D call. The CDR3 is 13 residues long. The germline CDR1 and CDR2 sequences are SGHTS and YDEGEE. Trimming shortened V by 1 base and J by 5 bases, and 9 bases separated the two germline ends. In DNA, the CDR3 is TGTGCCAGCAGCTTGCGGAGTTGGGAGACCCAGTACTTC. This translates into CASSLRSWETQYF.

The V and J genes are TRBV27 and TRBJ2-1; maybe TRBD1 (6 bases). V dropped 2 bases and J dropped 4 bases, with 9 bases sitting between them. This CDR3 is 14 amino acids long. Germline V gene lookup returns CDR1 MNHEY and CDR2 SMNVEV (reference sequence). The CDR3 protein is CASSLQGQYNEQFF. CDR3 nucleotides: TGTGCCAGCAGTTTACAGGGGCAGTACAATGAGCAGTTCTTC.

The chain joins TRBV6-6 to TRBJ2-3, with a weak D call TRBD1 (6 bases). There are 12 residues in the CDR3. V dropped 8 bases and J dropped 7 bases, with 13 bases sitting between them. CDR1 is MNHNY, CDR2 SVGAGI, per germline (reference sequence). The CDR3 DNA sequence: TGTGCCAGCCAGGGGATTTTTAATACGCAGTATTTT. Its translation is CASQGIFNTQYF.

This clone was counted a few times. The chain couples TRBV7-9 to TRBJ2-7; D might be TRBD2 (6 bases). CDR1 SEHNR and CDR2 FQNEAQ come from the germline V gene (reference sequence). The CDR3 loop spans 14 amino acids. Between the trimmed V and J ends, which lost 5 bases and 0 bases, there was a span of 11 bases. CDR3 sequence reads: CASSPEGRSYEQYF. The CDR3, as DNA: TGTGCCAGCAGCCCGGAGGGCCGCTCCTACGAGCAGTACTTC. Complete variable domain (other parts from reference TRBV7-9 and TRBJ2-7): DTGVSQNPRHKITKRGQNVTFRCDPISEHNRLYWYRQTLGQGPEFLTYFQNEAQLEKSRLLSDRFSAERPKGSFSTLEIQRTEQGDSAMYLCASSPEGRSYEQYFGPGTRLTVT.

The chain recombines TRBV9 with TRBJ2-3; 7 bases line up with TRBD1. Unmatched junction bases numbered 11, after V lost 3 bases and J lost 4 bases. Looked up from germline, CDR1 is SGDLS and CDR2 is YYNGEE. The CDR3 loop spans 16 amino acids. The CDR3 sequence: CASSATTGWGSDTQYF. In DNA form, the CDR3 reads TGTGCCAGCAGCGCCACGACAGGGTGGGGTTCAGATACGCAGTATTTT.

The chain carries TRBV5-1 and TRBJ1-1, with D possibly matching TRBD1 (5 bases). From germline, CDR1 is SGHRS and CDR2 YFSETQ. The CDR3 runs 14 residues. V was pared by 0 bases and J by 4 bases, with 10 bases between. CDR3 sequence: CASSLVGGSTEAFF. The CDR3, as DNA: TGCGCCAGCAGCTTGGTGGGGGGGAGCACTGAAGCTTTCTTT.

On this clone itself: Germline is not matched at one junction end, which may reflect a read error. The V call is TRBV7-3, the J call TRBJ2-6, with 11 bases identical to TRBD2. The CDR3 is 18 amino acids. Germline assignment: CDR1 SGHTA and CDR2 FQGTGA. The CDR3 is CASSLTSGGLSGANVLTF. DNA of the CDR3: TGTGCCAGCAGCCTAACTAGCGGGGGCCTCTCTGGGGCCAACGTCCTGACTTTC.

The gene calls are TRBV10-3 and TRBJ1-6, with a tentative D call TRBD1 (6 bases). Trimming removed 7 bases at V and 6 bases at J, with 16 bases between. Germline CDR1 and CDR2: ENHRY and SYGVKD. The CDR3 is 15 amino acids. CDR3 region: CAITGGLGVNSPLHF. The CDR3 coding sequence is TGTGCCATCACGGGGGGCCTTGGGGTTAATTCACCCCTCCACTTT.

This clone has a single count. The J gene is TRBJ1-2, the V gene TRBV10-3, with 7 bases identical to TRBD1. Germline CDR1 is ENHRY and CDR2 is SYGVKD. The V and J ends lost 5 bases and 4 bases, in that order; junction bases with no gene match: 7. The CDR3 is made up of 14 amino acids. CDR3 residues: CAISPLGDSYGYTF. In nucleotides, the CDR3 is TGTGCCATCAGTCCTTTGGGGGACAGCTATGGCTACACCTTC.

In nucleotides, the CDR3 is TGCGCCAGCAGCGCAGGACAGGGGCATCAGCCCCAGCATTTT. Translation: CASSAGQGHQPQHF. The chain employs TRBV5-1 and TRBJ1-5; 9 bases are a match to TRBD1. V trimming: 4 bases; J trimming: 5 bases; junction bases outside the gene matches: 4. The CDR3 covers 14 residues. Germline V gene sequence: CDR1 SGHRS, CDR2 YFSETQ.

The chain's CDR3 is CASSFMFSYEQYF. The CDR3 DNA is TGTGCCAGCAGCTTCATGTTCTCCTACGAGCAGTACTTC. The chain has TRBV7-2 and TRBJ2-7, with D unresolved. The germline CDR1 and CDR2 sequences are SGHTA and FQGNSA. V was clipped by 3 bases and J by 0 bases, with 6 bases between them. This CDR3 comprises 13 residues.

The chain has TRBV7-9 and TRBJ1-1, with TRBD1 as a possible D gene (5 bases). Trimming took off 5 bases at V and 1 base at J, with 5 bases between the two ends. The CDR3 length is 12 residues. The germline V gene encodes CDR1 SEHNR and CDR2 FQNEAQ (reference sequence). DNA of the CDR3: TGTGCCAGCAGCACAGGGAACACTGAAGCTTTCTTT. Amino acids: CASSTGNTEAFF. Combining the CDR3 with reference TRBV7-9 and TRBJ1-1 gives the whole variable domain DTGVSQNPRHKITKRGQNVTFRCDPISEHNRLYWYRQTLGQGPEFLTYFQNEAQLEKSRLLSDRFSAERPKGSFSTLEIQRTEQGDSAMYLCASSTGNTEAFFGQGTRLTVV.

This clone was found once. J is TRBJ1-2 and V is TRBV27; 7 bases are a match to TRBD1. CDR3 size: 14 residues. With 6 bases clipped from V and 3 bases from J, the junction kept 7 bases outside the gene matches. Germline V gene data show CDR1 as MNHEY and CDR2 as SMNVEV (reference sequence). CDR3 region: CASRKSGGDYGYTF. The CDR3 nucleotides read TGTGCCAGCAGAAAATCAGGGGGAGACTATGGCTACACCTTC.

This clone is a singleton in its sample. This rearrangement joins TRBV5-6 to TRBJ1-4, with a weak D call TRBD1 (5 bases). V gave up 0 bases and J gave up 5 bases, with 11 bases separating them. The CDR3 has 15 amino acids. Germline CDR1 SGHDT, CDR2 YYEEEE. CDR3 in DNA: TGTGCCAGCAGCTTGGTCGGGGGGATGAATGAAAAACTGTTTTTT. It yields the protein CASSLVGGMNEKLFF. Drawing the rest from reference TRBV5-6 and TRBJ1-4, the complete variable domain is DAGVTQSPTHLIKTRGQQVTLRCSPKSGHDTVSWYQQALGQGPQFIFQYYEEEERQRGNFPDRFSGHQFPNYSSELNVNALLLGDSALYLCASSLVGGMNEKLFFGSGTQLSVL.

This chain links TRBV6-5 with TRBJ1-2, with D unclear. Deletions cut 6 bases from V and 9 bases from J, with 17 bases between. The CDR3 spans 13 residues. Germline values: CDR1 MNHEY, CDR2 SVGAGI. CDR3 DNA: TGTGCCAGCAGCAATGACGCGGCCTACAGCTACACCTTC. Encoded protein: CASSNDAAYSYTF.

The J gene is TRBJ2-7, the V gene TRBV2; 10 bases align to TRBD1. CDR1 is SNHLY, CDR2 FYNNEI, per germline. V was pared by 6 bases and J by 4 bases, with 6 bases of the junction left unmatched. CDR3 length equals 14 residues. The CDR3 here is CASRAGQGKYEQYF. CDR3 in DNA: TGTGCCAGCAGGGCGGGACAGGGGAAATACGAGCAGTACTTC.

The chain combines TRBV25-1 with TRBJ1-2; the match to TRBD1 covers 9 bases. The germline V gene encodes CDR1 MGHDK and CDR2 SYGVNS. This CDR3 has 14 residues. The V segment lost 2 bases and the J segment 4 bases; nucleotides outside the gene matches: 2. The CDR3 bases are TGTGCCAGCAGTGAAACGGGACAGGGCTATGGCTACACCTTC. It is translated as CASSETGQGYGYTF.

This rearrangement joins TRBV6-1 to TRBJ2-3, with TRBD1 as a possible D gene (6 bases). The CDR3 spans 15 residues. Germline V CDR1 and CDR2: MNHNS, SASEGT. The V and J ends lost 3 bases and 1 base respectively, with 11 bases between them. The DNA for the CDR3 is TGTGCCAGCAGTGATCAGGCAGGGGGCACAGATACGCAGTATTTT. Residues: CASSDQAGGTDTQYF.

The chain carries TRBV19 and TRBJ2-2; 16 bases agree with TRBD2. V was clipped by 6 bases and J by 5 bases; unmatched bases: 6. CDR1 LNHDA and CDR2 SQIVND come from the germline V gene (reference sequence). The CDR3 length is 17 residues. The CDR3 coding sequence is TGTGCCAGTAGATCCCCGGGACTAGCGGGAGGGACCGGGGAGCTGTTTTTT. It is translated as CASRSPGLAGGTGELFF.

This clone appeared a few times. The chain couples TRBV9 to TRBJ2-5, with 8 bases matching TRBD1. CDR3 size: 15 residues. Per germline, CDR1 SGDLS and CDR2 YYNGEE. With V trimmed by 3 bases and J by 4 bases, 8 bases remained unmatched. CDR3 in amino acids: CASSGRAGGGETQYF. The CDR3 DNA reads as TGTGCCAGCAGCGGTCGAGCAGGGGGCGGAGAGACCCAGTACTTC.

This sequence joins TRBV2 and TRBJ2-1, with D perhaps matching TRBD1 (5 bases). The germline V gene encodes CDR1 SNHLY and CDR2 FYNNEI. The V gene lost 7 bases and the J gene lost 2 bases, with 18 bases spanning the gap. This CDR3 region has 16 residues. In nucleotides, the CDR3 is TGTGCCAGCATGCCCCTTGGTAGGGGAACCTACAATGAGCAGTTCTTC. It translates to CASMPLGRGTYNEQFF.